This T cell receptor beta chain appears in the sequencing data of a study of T cells in Graves' hyperthyroidism and ophthalmopathy. Overall study findings and caveats: Blood held most thyroid clonotypes expanded above 0.001 frequency.

This CDR3 comprises 15 residues. Germline lookup yields CDR1 SEHNR and CDR2 FQNEAQ (reference sequence). Trimming cost V 3 bases and J 8 bases, with 16 bases left between them. Researchers took RNA transcripts and amplified the TCR beta CDR3 regions from them. A first-round RT-PCR of the TCR CDR3 used the HTBI primer set. Each CDR3 protein gets one entry after TCRdb re-called the multiplex PCR reads with MiXCR. In the table there are about 740,000 distinct CDR3 sequences, around 13% of which are singletons. This clonotype came up a few times. The target antigen is unknown. Patients aged 18 to 65 had newly diagnosed hyperthyroidism that had lasted under 2 months. Exclusion followed for patients with uncontrolled infection, other autoimmune disease, pregnancy or lactation. The diagnostic basis comprised clinical symptoms, serum thyroxine and TRAb, thyroid ultrasound and orbital computed tomography.

Sequenced sample: blood. This TCR was sampled from a young woman with Graves' hyperthyroidism. The chain carries TRBV7-9 and TRBJ1-4; weak D call: TRBD1 (5 bases). The DNA for the CDR3 is TGTGCCAGCAGCTTTCCGAGGCAGGGTGGCGAAAAACTGTTTTTT. It translates to CASSFPRQGGEKLFF.